These 26 T cell receptor beta chains share one sample of origin, sequenced in a study of cytomegalovirus exposure and HLA in healthy donors. Profiled with immunoSEQ multiplex PCR; TCRdb holds only in-frame clones, not every one. Of about 64,000 clones in the sample, approximately 90% were seen once. The specimen sequenced was PBMCs. These receptors all stem from a woman under 30 in good health and CMV-seronegative.

V and J are TRBV19 and TRBJ1-6; D call uncertain. The CDR3 totals 15 residues. Trimming cost V 6 bases and J 10 bases, with 19 bases left between them. Germline V lookup: CDR1 LNHDA, CDR2 SQIVND (reference sequence). In nucleotides, the CDR3 is TGTGCCAGTAGAGTCGTCTGGGAGCGGGAATCACCCCTCCACTTT. This encodes CASRVVWERESPLHF. Full variable domain (rest looked up from reference TRBV19 and TRBJ1-6): DGGITQSPKYLFRKEGQNVTLSCEQNLNHDAMYWYRQDPGQGLRLIYYSQIVNDFQKGDIAEGYSVSREKKESFPLTVTSAQKNPTAFYLCASRVVWERESPLHFGNGTRLTVT.

The chain carries TRBV13 and TRBJ2-3; TRBD1 matches at 9 bases. After removal of 6 bases from V and 4 bases from J, the junction contained 8 bases not matched to a gene. The germline V gene encodes CDR1 PRHDT and CDR2 FYEKMQ (reference sequence). There are 15 residues in the CDR3. CDR3 in amino acids: CASSTTGTGPDTQYF. The CDR3 coding sequence is TGTGCCAGCAGTACCACCGGGACAGGGCCAGATACGCAGTATTTT. Drawing the rest from reference TRBV13 and TRBJ2-3, the complete variable domain is AAGVIQSPRHLIKEKRETATLKCYPIPRHDTVYWYQQGPGQDPQFLISFYEKMQSDKGSIPDRFSAQQFSDYHSELNMSSLELGDSALYFCASSTTGTGPDTQYFGPGTRLTVL.

This chain joins TRBV7-2 and TRBJ2-7; D is possibly TRBD2 (7 bases). The CDR3 loop spans 14 amino acids. Germline CDR1 is SGHTA and CDR2 is FQGNSA. Trimming pared 3 bases from V and 0 bases from J, leaving 9 bases between. The CDR3 region is CASSLGGPSYEQYF. CDR3 bases: TGTGCCAGCAGCTTGGGGGGGCCCTCCTACGAGCAGTACTTC.

V is TRBV9 and J is TRBJ1-1, with 7 bases fitting TRBD1. This CDR3 contains 13 residues. Germline V gives CDR1 SGDLS, CDR2 YYNGEE. Trimming at V came to 1 base and at J to 11 bases, leaving 8 bases not matched to a gene. The CDR3 DNA follows: TGTGCCAGCAGCGTAAAAACAGGGGCAATCGCTTTCTTT. Translated, it gives CASSVKTGAIAFF.

The chain uses TRBV5-6 and TRBJ2-2, with TRBD1 matching over 9 bases. Germline assignment: CDR1 SGHDT and CDR2 YYEEEE. J was trimmed by 7 bases and V by 4 bases; bases with no gene match: 5. The CDR3 covers 14 residues. The CDR3 DNA sequence: TGTGCCAGCAGCCCACAGGGGGCAGTCGGGGAGCTGTTTTTT. Translation gives CASSPQGAVGELFF. Using reference TRBV5-6 and TRBJ2-2 for the parts outside the CDR3, the full variable domain is DAGVTQSPTHLIKTRGQQVTLRCSPKSGHDTVSWYQQALGQGPQFIFQYYEEEERQRGNFPDRFSGHQFPNYSSELNVNALLLGDSALYLCASSPQGAVGELFFGEGSRLTVL.

This chain joins TRBV19 and TRBJ2-2, with TRBD1 identical over 10 bases. There are 16 residues in the CDR3. Unmatched junction bases numbered 7, after V lost 7 bases and J lost 2 bases. CDR1 is LNHDA, CDR2 SQIVND, per germline (reference sequence). CDR3 region: CASISGQGGNTGELFF. The DNA for the CDR3 is TGTGCCAGTATCTCAGGACAGGGGGGCAACACCGGGGAGCTGTTTTTT.

A few counts support this clone. V is TRBV6-5 and J is TRBJ1-5; TRBD1 matches 9 bases. CDR1 is MNHEY, CDR2 SVGAGI, per germline. This CDR3 region has 15 residues. V shed 5 bases, J shed 7 bases, and the junction held 9 bases outside the gene matches. CDR3 amino acids: CASSKTGGAGQPQHF. CDR3 coding DNA: TGTGCCAGCAGTAAAACAGGGGGCGCGGGGCAGCCCCAGCATTTT.

The genes are TRBV2 and TRBJ1-3; the D is unclear. This CDR3 has 17 amino acids. V gave up 8 bases and J gave up 0 bases, with 20 bases separating them. Germline assignment: CDR1 SNHLY and CDR2 FYNNEI. CDR3 sequence reads: CASSRSGGVLSGNTIYF. The CDR3 bases are TGTGCCAGCTCACGCAGCGGCGGGGTTCTCTCTGGAAACACCATATATTTT.

The chain is built from TRBV7-8 and TRBJ1-4; D call uncertain. V was cut by 6 bases and J by 4 bases, with 15 bases left in between. Per the germline V gene, CDR1 is SGHVS and CDR2 is FQNEAQ. The CDR3 has 15 residues. CDR3 sequence: CASSSHRGLNEKLFF. The CDR3 DNA follows: TGTGCCAGCAGTTCGCATCGAGGCCTTAATGAAAAACTGTTTTTT.

The chain is built from TRBV5-6 and TRBJ2-3; D is uncertain. V shed 3 bases and J shed 8 bases, with 10 bases lying between them. CDR3 length: 12 amino acids. CDR1 and CDR2 (germline): SGHDT, YYEEEE. The CDR3 spells CASSSTLGTQYF. In nucleotides, the CDR3 is TGTGCCAGCAGCTCGACTCTGGGTACGCAGTATTTT.

The rearrangement uses TRBV5-4 and TRBJ1-1, with TRBD1 matching 8 bases. Germline values: CDR1 SGHNT, CDR2 YYREEE (reference sequence). This CDR3 is built from 17 residues. V gave up 0 bases and J gave up 0 bases; unmatched junction bases: 7. CDR3 amino acids: CASSLVGRGRLNTEAFF. For the CDR3, the DNA is TGTGCCAGCAGCTTGGTGGGCAGGGGGCGCCTGAACACTGAAGCTTTCTTT.

The chain combines TRBV5-1 with TRBJ2-1; TRBD1 matches at 8 bases. The J segment lost 9 bases and the V segment lost 0 bases, leaving 8 bases of the junction unmatched. Germline loops: CDR1 SGHRS, CDR2 YFSETQ. This CDR3 region has 15 residues. The CDR3 reads CASSLDRGDRGEQFF. DNA for the CDR3: TGCGCCAGCAGCTTGGACAGGGGGGATCGGGGTGAGCAGTTCTTC.

In its sample, this clone was seen once. J is TRBJ2-2 and V is TRBV30, with TRBD2 matching 10 bases. This CDR3 has 15 amino acids. Per the germline V gene, CDR1 is GTSNPN and CDR2 is SVGIG (reference sequence). Germline trimming cut 2 bases from V and 8 bases from J; bases unmatched to any gene: 8. As DNA, the CDR3 is TGTGCCTGGAGTAGCCTAGCGGGAGTCTCGGGGGAGCTGTTTTTT. Its translation: CAWSSLAGVSGELFF.

CDR3: CAISEPDRALKDGYTF. DNA for the CDR3: TGTGCCATCAGTGAGCCTGACAGGGCCCTAAAGGATGGCTACACCTTC. The chain employs TRBV10-3 and TRBJ1-2, with TRBD1 matching 7 bases. The CDR3 extends over 16 amino acids. In germline, CDR1 is ENHRY, CDR2 SYGVKD. V lost 2 bases and J lost 6; bases outside the gene matches: 12.

This clone was detected a few times. This rearrangement joins TRBV27 to TRBJ1-2; tentative D call: TRBD1 (5 bases). From germline, CDR1 is MNHEY and CDR2 SMNVEV (reference sequence). The CDR3 is 13 amino acids. V lost 3 bases and J 8 bases, leaving 13 bases between the germline ends. CDR3 nucleotide sequence: TGTGCCAGCAGTTTGGCAAGTGGGGCGGGCTACACCTTC. The encoded protein is CASSLASGAGYTF.

The J gene is TRBJ2-5, the V gene TRBV15; 7 bases are shared with TRBD2. The CDR3 contains 13 residues. Trimming at V came to 3 bases and at J to 4 bases, leaving 2 bases not matched to a gene. CDR1 and CDR2 from the germline V gene are LNHNV and YYDKDF (reference sequence). CDR3 nucleotide sequence: TGTGCCACCAGCAGTGGGGGGGGAGAGACCCAGTACTTC. Translated: CATSSGGGETQYF.

The CDR3 DNA reads TGTGCCTGGACCCCGGGATGGGCGGGGGCGGGAGATACGCAGTATTTT. It yields the protein CAWTPGWAGAGDTQYF. This chain uses TRBV30 with TRBJ2-3; D possibly corresponds to TRBD2 (7 bases). The CDR3 is made up of 16 amino acids. Trimming took off 4 bases at V and 5 bases at J, with 22 bases between the two ends. Germline loops: CDR1 GTSNPN, CDR2 SVGIG (reference sequence).

The chain links TRBV5-6 to TRBJ1-2, with 7 nucleotides matching TRBD1. In germline, CDR1 is SGHDT, CDR2 YYEEEE. V lost 4 bases to trimming and J lost 6 bases; unmatched junction nucleotides: 3. This CDR3 contains 12 residues. The CDR3 region has the DNA TGTGCCAGCAGCCCTACAGGGGATGGCTACACCTTC. It codes for CASSPTGDGYTF.

The chain recombines TRBV9 with TRBJ2-3; 8 nucleotides match TRBD2. V lost 3 bases and J lost 4; bases outside the gene matches: 13. CDR3 length: 17 amino acids. Germline V gene data show CDR1 as SGDLS and CDR2 as YYNGEE. CDR3 amino acids: CASSAPKGLGTADTQYF. The CDR3 DNA reads as TGTGCCAGCAGCGCCCCCAAGGGACTAGGCACGGCAGATACGCAGTATTTT.

The chain uses TRBV16 and TRBJ1-1, with 7 bases lining up with TRBD1. The CDR3 length is 16 residues. CDR1 and CDR2 from the germline V gene are KGHSY and FQNENV. The trim removed 2 bases at V and 4 bases at J, leaving 10 bases unmatched. The CDR3: CASSQTPGRQGTEAFF. The DNA of the CDR3 is TGTGCCAGCAGCCAAACCCCTGGGAGACAGGGCACTGAAGCTTTCTTT. The full variable domain, rest sourced from reference TRBV16 and TRBJ1-1, is GEEVAQTPKHLVRGEGQKAKLYCAPIKGHSYVFWYQQVLKNEFKFLISFQNENVFDETGMPKERFSAKCLPNSPCSLEIQATKLEDSAVYFCASSQTPGRQGTEAFFGQGTRLTVV.

This sequence joins TRBV30 and TRBJ2-7, with D unclear. Trimming cost V 3 bases and J 5 bases, with 8 bases left between them. CDR1 is GTSNPN and CDR2 is SVGIG in the germline V gene (reference sequence). The CDR3 runs 11 residues. CDR3 protein: CAWSPSDEQYF. For the CDR3, the DNA is TGTGCCTGGAGCCCCTCAGACGAGCAGTACTTC.

The chain recombines TRBV6-1 with TRBJ2-4; D uncertain. The V end lost 8 bases, the J end lost 0 bases, and 5 bases lay between the germline ends. This CDR3 is built from 12 residues. Germline CDR1 reads MNHNS; CDR2 reads SASEGT. The CDR3 sequence: CASSVAKNIQYF. The DNA for the CDR3 is TGTGCCAGCTCTGTAGCCAAAAACATTCAGTACTTC.

V gene TRBV27 combines with J gene TRBJ2-7; the match to TRBD2 covers 10 bases. Germline CDR1 MNHEY, CDR2 SMNVEV (reference sequence). The V segment lost 6 bases and the J segment 0 bases; nucleotides outside the gene matches: 2. The CDR3 is 14 amino acids. For the CDR3, the DNA is TGTGCCAGCAGCCGACTAGCGGGCTCCTACGAGCAGTACTTC. Its protein product is CASSRLAGSYEQYF.

The chain uses TRBV28 and TRBJ1-4; unclear D gene. The CDR3 length is 16 residues. Germline V gene sequence: CDR1 MDHEN, CDR2 SYDVKM. Trimming left V 3 bases short and J 2 bases short, with 13 bases between. CDR3 region: CASSFLGRSTNEKLFF. The CDR3 DNA follows: TGTGCCAGCAGTTTTTTGGGTCGGAGCACTAATGAAAAACTGTTTTTT.

The chain combines TRBV6-4 with TRBJ2-1, with TRBD2 matching 11 bases. The germline gives CDR1 MRHNA, CDR2 SNTAGT. V trimming: 0 bases; J trimming: 4 bases; junction bases outside the gene matches: 2. The CDR3 sequence is 16 residues long. The CDR3 is CASSDSGTSGYNEQFF. DNA of the CDR3: TGTGCCAGCAGTGACTCCGGGACTAGCGGATACAATGAGCAGTTCTTC.

The rearrangement uses TRBV4-1 and TRBJ1-4; TRBD1 matches at 12 bases. J was trimmed by 3 bases and V by 2 bases; bases with no gene match: 7. The length of the CDR3 is 18 residues. Germline CDR1 is MGHRA and CDR2 is YSYEKL. Here the CDR3 reads CASSQTPGQGASNEKLFF. The CDR3 region has the DNA TGCGCCAGCAGCCAAACACCGGGACAGGGGGCTTCTAATGAAAAACTGTTTTTT.